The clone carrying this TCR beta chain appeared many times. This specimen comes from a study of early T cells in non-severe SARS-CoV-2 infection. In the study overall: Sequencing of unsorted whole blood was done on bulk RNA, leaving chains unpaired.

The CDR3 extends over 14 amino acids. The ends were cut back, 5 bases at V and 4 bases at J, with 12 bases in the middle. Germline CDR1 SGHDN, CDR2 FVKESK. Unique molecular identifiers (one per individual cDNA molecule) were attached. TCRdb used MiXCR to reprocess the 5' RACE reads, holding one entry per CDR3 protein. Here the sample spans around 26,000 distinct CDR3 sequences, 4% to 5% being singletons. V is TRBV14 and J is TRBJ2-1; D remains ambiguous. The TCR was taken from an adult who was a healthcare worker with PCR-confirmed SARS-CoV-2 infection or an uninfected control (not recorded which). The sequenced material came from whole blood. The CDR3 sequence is CASSSASSYNEQFF. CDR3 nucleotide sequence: TGTGCCAGCAGCTCTGCTTCCAGTTACAATGAGCAGTTCTTC.